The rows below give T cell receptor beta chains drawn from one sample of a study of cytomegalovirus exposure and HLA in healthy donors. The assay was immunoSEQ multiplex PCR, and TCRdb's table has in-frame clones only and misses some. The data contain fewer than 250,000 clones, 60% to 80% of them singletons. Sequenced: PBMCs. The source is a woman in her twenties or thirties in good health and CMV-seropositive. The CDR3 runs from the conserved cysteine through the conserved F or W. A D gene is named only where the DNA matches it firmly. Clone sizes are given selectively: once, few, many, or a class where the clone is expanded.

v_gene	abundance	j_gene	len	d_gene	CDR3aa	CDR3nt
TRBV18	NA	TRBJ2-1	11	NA	CASRRGNEQFF	TGTGCCAGCCGTAGGGGCAATGAGCAGTTCTTC
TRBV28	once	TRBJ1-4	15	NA	CASSSLQGGLEKLFF	TGTGCCAGCAGTTCCCTTCAGGGAGGGTTGGAAAAACTGTTTTTT
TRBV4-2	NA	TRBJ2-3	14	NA	CASSLGLSTDTQYF	TGTGCCAGCAGCCTCGGACTTAGCACAGATACGCAGTATTTT
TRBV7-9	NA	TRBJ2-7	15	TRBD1	CASSPGTARSYEQYF	TGTGCCAGCAGCCCGGGGACAGCTAGATCCTACGAGCAGTACTTC
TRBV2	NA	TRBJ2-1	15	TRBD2	CASSQTSGSNYEQFF	TGTGCCAGCAGCCAGACTAGCGGGAGTAACTATGAGCAGTTCTTC
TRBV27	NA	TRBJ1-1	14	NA	CASSYGQYGSEAFF	TGTGCCAGCAGCTATGGACAATATGGGTCTGAAGCTTTCTTT
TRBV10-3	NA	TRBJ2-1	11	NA	CAISGGASQFF	TGTGCCATCAGTGGTGGAGCTTCCCAATTCTTC
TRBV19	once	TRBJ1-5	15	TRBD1	CASSVPFGTGGARHF	TGTGCCAGTAGTGTCCCCTTCGGGACAGGGGGCGCCCGGCATTTT
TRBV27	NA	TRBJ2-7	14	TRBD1	CASSLGTADYEQYF	TGTGCCAGCAGTTTAGGGACAGCGGACTACGAGCAGTACTTC
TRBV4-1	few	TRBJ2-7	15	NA	CASSRMTTGEGEQYF	TGCGCCAGCAGCCGAATGACGACAGGGGAGGGCGAGCAGTACTTC
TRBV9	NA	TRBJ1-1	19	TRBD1	CASSVVPARTGQGGTEAFF	TGTGCCAGCAGCGTAGTCCCCGCAAGGACAGGACAGGGCGGCACTGAAGCTTTCTTT
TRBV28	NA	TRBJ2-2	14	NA	CASSFQLGTGELFF	TGTGCCAGCAGTTTCCAACTCGGCACCGGGGAGCTGTTTTTT
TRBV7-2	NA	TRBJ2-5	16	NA	CASSFLRGPPGETQYF	TGTGCCAGCAGCTTCCTCAGGGGTCCCCCGGGAGAGACCCAGTACTTC
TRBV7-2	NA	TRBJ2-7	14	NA	CASSGGGTQYEQYF	TGTGCCAGCAGCGGGGGTGGGACACAATACGAGCAGTACTTC
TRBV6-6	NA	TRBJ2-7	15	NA	CASSYLGQGYYEQYF	TGTGCCAGCAGTTATTTGGGCCAGGGATACTACGAGCAGTACTTC
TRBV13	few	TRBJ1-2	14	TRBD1	CASSLGGTVYGYTF	TGTGCCAGCAGCTTAGGGGGGACAGTCTATGGCTACACCTTC
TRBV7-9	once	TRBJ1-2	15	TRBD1	CASSHTTGGGYGYTF	TGTGCCAGCAGCCATACGACAGGGGGCGGCTATGGCTACACCTTC
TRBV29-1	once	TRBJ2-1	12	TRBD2	CSAQREIGEQFF	TGCAGCGCCCAGCGGGAGATCGGTGAGCAGTTCTTC
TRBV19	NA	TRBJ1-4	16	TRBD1	CASSSDRGQSNEKLFF	TGTGCCAGTAGCTCGGACAGGGGGCAGAGTAATGAAAAACTGTTTTTT
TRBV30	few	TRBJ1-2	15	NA	CAYKPIGDPGHGYTF	TGTGCCTACAAACCTATTGGCGACCCGGGTCATGGCTACACCTTC
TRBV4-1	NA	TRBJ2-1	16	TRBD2	CASSQVPSGGVKEQFF	TGCGCCAGCAGCCAAGTCCCTAGCGGGGGGGTCAAAGAGCAGTTCTTC
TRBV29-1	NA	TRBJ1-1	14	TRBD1	CSVGQGALNTEAFF	TGCAGCGTTGGACAGGGGGCCCTGAACACTGAAGCTTTCTTT
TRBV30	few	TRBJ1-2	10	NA	CALYRDGYTF	TGTGCCTTATACAGGGACGGCTACACCTTC
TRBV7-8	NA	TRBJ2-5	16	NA	CASSYDPSWAQETQYF	TGTGCCAGCAGCTACGACCCAAGCTGGGCCCAAGAGACCCAGTACTTC
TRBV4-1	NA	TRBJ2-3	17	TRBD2	CASSQISGGAATDTQYF	TGCGCCAGCAGCCAGATTAGCGGGGGGGCCGCCACAGATACGCAGTATTTT
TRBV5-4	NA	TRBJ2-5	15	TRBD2	CASSQASGHQETQYF	TGTGCCAGCTCGCAGGCTAGCGGGCATCAAGAGACCCAGTACTTC
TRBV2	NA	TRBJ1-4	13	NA	CASSVGGEGKLFF	TGTGCCAGCAGTGTTGGGGGGGAGGGAAAACTGTTTTTT
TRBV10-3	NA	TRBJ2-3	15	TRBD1	CASSQQGSQADTQYF	TGTGCCAGCAGCCAACAGGGGAGTCAAGCAGATACGCAGTATTTT
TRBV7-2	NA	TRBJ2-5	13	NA	CASSLVGAETQYF	TGTGCCAGCAGCTTAGTAGGGGCAGAGACCCAGTACTTC
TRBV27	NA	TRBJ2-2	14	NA	CASRQQGNTGELFF	TGTGCCAGCAGACAACAGGGTAACACCGGGGAGCTGTTTTTT
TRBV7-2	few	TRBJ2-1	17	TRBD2	CASSLSTSGGAVGEQFF	TGTGCCAGCAGCTTATCGACTAGCGGGGGGGCTGTTGGTGAGCAGTTCTTC
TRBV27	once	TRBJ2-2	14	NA	CASRKNFYTGELFF	TGTGCCAGCAGAAAAAACTTCTACACCGGGGAGCTGTTTTTT
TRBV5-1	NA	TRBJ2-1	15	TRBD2	CASSFSVAGANEQFF	TGCGCCAGCAGCTTCTCAGTAGCGGGGGCCAATGAGCAGTTCTTC